Sequencing of this TCR beta chain was carried out in a study of T-cell memory formation after mild COVID-19 (TCRdb year 2021). At the level of the whole study: Most TCR sequence clusters were specific to one of the two donors. In two donors, T-cell clones that expanded and contracted after mild COVID-19 were tracked by sequencing TCRalpha and TCRbeta repertoires over time. Two young, previously healthy adult volunteers made up the cohort, one male and one female. The full study reports these points: Some responding clones were detected in pre-infection memory, suggesting pre-existing cross-reactive memory T cells joined the SARS-CoV-2 response. Contracting CD4+ clones appeared mostly in the CM and EM memory subsets, whereas CD8+ clones were enriched in EMRA. From day 15 to 85, contracting clones showed balanced CD4/CD8 phenotypes, whereas a second wave of clones that expanded from day 15 to 37 leaned towards CD4+. Only two mild cases were covered by the study, and larger cohorts that include severe cases with pre-infection samples were considered necessary. SARS-CoV-2 specificity was not confirmed for the second-wave clones peaking on day 37.

The CDR3 runs 14 amino acids, cysteine and phenylalanine included. Of all the DNA, just the CDR3 is kept, 42 bases in frame from base 1. V trim: 4 bases; J trim: 0 bases; unmatched bases: 5. CDR1 SQVTM and CDR2 ANQGSEA were looked up in the germline V gene. On this clonotype: Its antigen is still unknown. Per-base quality was not reported, and no clone a single base away is much larger than it.

Sequencing took place on an Illumina NovaSeq 6000. TCRalpha and TCRbeta cDNA libraries were constructed by 5'RACE with constant-segment primers, with sample barcodes and unique molecular identifiers being introduced. RNA was extracted from every sample with Trizol reagent. The libraries were amplified in two PCR steps, and the second step added a second sample barcode and Illumina TruSeq adapters. Sequencing of the libraries was done on an Illumina NovaSeq, producing 2 x 150 bp paired-end reads. The study's processing was this. The reads were demultiplexed and collapsed into UMI-guided consensus sequences using migec v1.2.7. Using mixcr v2.1.11, UMI consensuses were aligned to TRA and TRB V and J templates and then assembled into clonotypes. Clonotypes were classified as expanded or contracted when called significant by both edgeR and NoisET, with noise models trained on biological replicates. edgeR calls used a false discovery rate-adjusted p below 0.01 and a log2 fold-change threshold of 1. As an exploratory analysis of dynamics, max-normalized trajectories of the 1000 most abundant clonotypes were examined with PCA combined with hierarchical clustering. Each responding clone was given a CD4 or CD8 phenotype based on the CD4+ and CD8+ repertoires, which had been sequenced separately. TCRdb reworked the public reads: Q25 trimming with fastp, MiXCR clone assembly, productive beta chains retained. Rows with a matching CDR3 protein are joined into one entry that keeps the most common DNA and genes. These V and J calls rely on TCRdb rather than the paper's analysis. This sample has a few hundred thousand distinct CDR3 sequences in its table, and approximately 21% of those were observed once. Of the sample, approximately 8.4% falls within the top ten clones.

Ficoll-Paque density gradient centrifugation was the method used to isolate PBMCs. The chain uses TRBV29-1 and TRBJ2-7, with 8 middle bases fitting TRBD1. The source of this sequence is an adult woman who had mild COVID-19 (a few samples of this study predate the infection). The sample titles of this study are shuffled in the database, so cell type and time point are left out; the donor was told from shared clones. The sample consisted of PBMCs or a T cell subset sorted from them (not recorded which). The nucleotide sequence reads as follows: TGCAGCGTTGGAAGACAGGGGAGCTCCTACGAGCAGTACTTC. This codes for CSVGRQGSSYEQYF.